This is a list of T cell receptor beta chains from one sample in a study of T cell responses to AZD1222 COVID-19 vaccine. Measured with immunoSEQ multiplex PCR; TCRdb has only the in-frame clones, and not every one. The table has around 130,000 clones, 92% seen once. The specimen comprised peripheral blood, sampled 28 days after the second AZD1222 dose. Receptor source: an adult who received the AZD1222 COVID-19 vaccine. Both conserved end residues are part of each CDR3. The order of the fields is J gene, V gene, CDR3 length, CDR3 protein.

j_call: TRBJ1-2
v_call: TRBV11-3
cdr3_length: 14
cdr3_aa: CASSFTGGNYGYTF

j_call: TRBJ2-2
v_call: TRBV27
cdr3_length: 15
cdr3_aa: CASSFREGDTGELFF

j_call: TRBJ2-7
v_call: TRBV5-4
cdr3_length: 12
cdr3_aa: CASSREDYEQYF

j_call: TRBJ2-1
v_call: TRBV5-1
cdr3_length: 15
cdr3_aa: CASSLEGTPYNEQFF

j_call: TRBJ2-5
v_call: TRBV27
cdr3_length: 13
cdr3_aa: CASRGRDQETQYF

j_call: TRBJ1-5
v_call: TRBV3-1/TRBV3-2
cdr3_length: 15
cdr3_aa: CASSRMGASNQPQHF

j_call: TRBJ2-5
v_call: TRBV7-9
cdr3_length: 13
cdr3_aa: CASSPRGPETQYF

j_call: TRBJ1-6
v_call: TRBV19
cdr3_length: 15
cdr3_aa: CASRTGGAGFSPLHF

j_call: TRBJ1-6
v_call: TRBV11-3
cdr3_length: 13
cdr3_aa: CASSLDRSEPLHF

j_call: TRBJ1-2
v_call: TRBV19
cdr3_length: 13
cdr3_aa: CARPQGIGYGYTF

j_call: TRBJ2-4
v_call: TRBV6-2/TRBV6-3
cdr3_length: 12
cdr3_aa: CASSYAENIQYF

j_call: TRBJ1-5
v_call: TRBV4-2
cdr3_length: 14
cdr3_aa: CASSLQRGNQPQHF

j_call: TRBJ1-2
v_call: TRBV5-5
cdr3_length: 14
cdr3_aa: CASSFRDANYGYTF

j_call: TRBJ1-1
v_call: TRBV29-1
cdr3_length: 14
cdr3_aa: CSASIGNRGTEAFF

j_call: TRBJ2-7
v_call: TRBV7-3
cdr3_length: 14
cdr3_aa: CASSQPEGSYEQYF

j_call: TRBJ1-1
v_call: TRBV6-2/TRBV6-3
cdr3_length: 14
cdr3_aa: CASSLSGLNTEAFF

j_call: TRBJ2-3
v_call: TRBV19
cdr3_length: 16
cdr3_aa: CASSQTSVTFTDTQYF

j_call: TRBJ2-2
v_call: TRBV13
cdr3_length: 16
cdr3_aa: CATPREGALGTGELFF

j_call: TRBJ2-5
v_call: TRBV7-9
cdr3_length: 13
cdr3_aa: CAVSTSGQETQYF

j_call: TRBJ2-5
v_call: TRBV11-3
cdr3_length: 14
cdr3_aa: CASSLGSGSETQYF

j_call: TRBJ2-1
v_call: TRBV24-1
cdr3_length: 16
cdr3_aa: CATSEWGTSRGDEQFF

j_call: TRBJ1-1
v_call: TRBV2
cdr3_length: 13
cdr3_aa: CASSESGTGGAFF

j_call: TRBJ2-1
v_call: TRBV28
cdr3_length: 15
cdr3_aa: CASSSVGFSYNEQFF

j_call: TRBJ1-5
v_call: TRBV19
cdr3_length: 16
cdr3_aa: CASSIGLGQSNQPQHF

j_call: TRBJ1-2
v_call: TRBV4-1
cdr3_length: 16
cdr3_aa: CASSQERDRNIMGYTF

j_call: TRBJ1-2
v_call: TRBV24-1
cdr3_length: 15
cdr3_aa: CATSDTRSEDYGYTF

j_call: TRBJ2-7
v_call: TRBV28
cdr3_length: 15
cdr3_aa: CASSLTTPSVGEQYF

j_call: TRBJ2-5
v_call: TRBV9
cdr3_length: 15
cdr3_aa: CASSVEAGFGETQYF

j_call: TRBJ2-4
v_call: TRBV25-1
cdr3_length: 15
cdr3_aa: CASSEWDRGTDIQYF

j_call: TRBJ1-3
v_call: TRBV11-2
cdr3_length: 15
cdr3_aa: CASSLEGYSGNTIYF

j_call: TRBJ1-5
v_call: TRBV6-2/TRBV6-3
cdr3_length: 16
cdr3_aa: CASSYPPPRSNQPQHF

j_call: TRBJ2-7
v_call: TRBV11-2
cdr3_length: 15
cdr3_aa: CASTNPAGRGYEQYF

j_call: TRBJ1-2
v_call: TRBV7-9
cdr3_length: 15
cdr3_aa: CASSVSGQANYGYTF

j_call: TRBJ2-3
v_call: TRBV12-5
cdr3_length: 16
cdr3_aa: CASGDPGGGQADTQYF

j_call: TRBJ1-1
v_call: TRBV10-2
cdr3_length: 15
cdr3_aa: CASSSGRALEGEAFF

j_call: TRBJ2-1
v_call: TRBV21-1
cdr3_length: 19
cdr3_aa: CASSKGPNRGRAPYNEQFF

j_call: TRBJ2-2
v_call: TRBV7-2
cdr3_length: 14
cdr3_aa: CASSSGLVAGELFF

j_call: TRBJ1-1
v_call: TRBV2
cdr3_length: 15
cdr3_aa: CASRRFRDGDTEAFF

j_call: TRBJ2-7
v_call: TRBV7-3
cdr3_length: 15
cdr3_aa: CASSPWAGPSYEQYF

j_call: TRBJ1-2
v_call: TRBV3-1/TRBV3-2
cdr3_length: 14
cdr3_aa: CASSQDPTNYGYTF

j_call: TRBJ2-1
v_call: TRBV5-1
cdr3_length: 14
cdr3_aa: CATKTGTVLNEQFF

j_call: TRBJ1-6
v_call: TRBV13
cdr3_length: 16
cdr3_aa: CASNLQVTGGVSPLHF

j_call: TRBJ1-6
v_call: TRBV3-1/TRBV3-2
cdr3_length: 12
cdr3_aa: CASSAGNSPLHF

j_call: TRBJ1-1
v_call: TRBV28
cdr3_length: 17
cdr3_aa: CASSLVSGGRMNTEAFF

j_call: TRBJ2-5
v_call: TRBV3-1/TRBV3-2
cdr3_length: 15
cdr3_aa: CASSLRTSGQETQYF

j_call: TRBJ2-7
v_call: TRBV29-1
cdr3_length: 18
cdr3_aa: CSAASGLAELEGRCEQYF

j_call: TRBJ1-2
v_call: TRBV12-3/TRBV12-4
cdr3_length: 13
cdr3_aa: CASSYSVNYGYTF

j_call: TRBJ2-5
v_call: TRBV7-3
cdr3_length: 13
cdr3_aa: CASSLARQETQYF

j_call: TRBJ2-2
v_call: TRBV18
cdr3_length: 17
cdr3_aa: CASSPRSGRAATGELFF

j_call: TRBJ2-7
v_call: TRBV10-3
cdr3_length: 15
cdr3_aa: CAISETGTISYEQYF

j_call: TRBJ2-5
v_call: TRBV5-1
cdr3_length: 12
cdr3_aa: CASSLPEETQYF

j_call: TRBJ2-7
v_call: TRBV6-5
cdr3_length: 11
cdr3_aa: CASSTGYEQYF

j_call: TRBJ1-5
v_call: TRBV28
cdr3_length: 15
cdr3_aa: CASRDDNRVGQPQHF

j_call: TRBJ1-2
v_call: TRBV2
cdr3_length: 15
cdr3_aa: CASSAPQDRDYGYTF

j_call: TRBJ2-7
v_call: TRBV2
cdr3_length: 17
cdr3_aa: CASSPPYVASGGYEQYF